This TCR beta chain was profiled in a study of lymphopenia after photon versus proton radiotherapy. The method was immunoSEQ multiplex PCR; TCRdb's version includes in-frame clones alone and lacks a portion of them. The sample lists 70,000 or so clones; 92% were seen once. The CDR3 totals 15 residues. The V and J ends lost 2 bases and 2 bases, in that order; junction bases with no gene match: 7. Germline lookup yields CDR1 SGDLS and CDR2 YYNGEE. The chain has TRBV9 and TRBJ2-7, with TRBD1 identical over 7 bases. The specimen comprised peripheral blood, sampled from a patient treated with photon-based radiotherapy. The TCR sequence derives from a woman between 40 and 50 years old with cholangiocarcinoma. The CDR3 region has the DNA TGTGCCAGCAGCGTCCAGACAGGGCCTACCTACGAGCAGTACTTC. This encodes CASSVQTGPTYEQYF.